These 25 T cell receptor beta chains originate from one sample sequenced in a study of Graves' ophthalmopathy and Graves' hyperthyroidism. Amplification targeted the TCR beta CDR3 regions, with RNA transcripts as the source material. After a first-round RT-PCR with HTBI primers, a second-round multiplex PCR was run. TCRdb reprocessed the multiplex PCR reads via MiXCR and lists one record per CDR3 protein. The sample lists 300,000 to 450,000 distinct CDR3 sequences, about 18% occurring once. The specimen was peripheral blood. The receptors were sampled from an adult woman with stable Graves' hyperthyroidism.

This clonotype was detected many times. The chain combines TRBV12-3 or TRBV12-4 with TRBJ2-6; D not certain. V was pared by 5 bases and J by 2 bases, with 7 bases between. This CDR3 contains 14 residues. Written as DNA, the CDR3 is TGTGCCAGCAGTGATCGGGCTGGGGCCAACGTCCTGACTTTC. Its protein is CASSDRAGANVLTF.

The rearrangement links TRBV6-1 to TRBJ1-6; D is unclear. Deletions cut 3 bases from V and 10 bases from J, with 10 bases between. CDR3 length: 13 residues. Germline V CDR1 and CDR2: MNHNS, SASEGT. CDR3 DNA: TGTGCCAGCAGTGACCCCGAGTCATCACCCCTCCACTTT. It translates to CASSDPESSPLHF.

Many counts were recorded for this clonotype. V gene TRBV27 combines with J gene TRBJ2-7, with D uncertain. Between the trimmed V and J ends, which lost 3 bases and 3 bases, there was a span of 9 bases. Per the germline V gene, CDR1 is MNHEY and CDR2 is SMNVEV (reference sequence). The CDR3 spans 13 residues. CDR3 in amino acids: CASSFKGGYEQYF. Written as DNA, the CDR3 is TGTGCCAGCAGTTTCAAGGGTGGCTACGAGCAGTACTTC.

At least ten counts were recorded for this clonotype. The chain recombines TRBV12-3 or TRBV12-4 with TRBJ2-2; D call uncertain. The V and J ends lost 4 bases and 3 bases respectively, with 3 bases between them. The CDR3 totals 12 residues. CDR3 in amino acids: CASSYHTGELFF. CDR3 DNA sequence: TGTGCCAGCAGTTATCACACCGGGGAGCTGTTTTTT.

This clonotype came up a few times. The chain couples TRBV12-3 or TRBV12-4 to TRBJ2-5; the D gene is possibly TRBD2 (5 bases). V was clipped by 7 bases and J by 5 bases, with 17 bases between them. The CDR3 has 14 amino acids. CDR3 in amino acids: CASTISGLGETQYF. Here the CDR3 DNA reads TGTGCCAGCACCATAAGCGGACTCGGTGAGACCCAGTACTTC.

This clonotype has a count of ten or more. The J gene is TRBJ1-2, the V gene TRBV12-3 or TRBV12-4; TRBD1 matches 7 bases. Trimming cost V 6 bases and J 6 bases; bases outside gene matches: 19. CDR3 length: 17 residues. As DNA, the CDR3 is TGTGCCAGCAGGGACCGAGGACAGGCCAAAGGTCTTCATGGCTACACCTTC. This translates into CASRDRGQAKGLHGYTF.

This clonotype was recorded many times. This sequence joins TRBV19 and TRBJ2-5; 11 nucleotides match TRBD2. From germline, CDR1 is LNHDA and CDR2 SQIVND (reference sequence). V trimming: 5 bases; J trimming: 2 bases; junction bases outside the gene matches: 4. This CDR3 has 15 amino acids. The CDR3 DNA follows: TGTGCCAGTAGTGAGGGACTAGCGGAGCAAGAGACCCAGTACTTC. Its translation is CASSEGLAEQETQYF.

Ten or more counts support this clonotype. This chain links TRBV6-2 or TRBV6-3 with TRBJ2-7; D possibly corresponds to TRBD2 (5 bases). Germline V gives CDR1 MNHEY, CDR2 SVGEGT. This CDR3 region has 14 residues. The V gene lost 3 bases and the J gene lost 4 bases, with 13 bases spanning the gap. CDR3 sequence (DNA): TGTGCCAGCAGTTATCGAGGAGGTTCGTACGAGCAGTACTTC. Translating gives CASSYRGGSYEQYF.

This clonotype was observed at least ten times. The V call is TRBV5-1, the J call TRBJ2-2; tentatively, D is TRBD1 (6 bases). Germline lookup yields CDR1 SGHRS and CDR2 YFSETQ. The CDR3 is made up of 14 amino acids. Trimming left V 2 bases short and J 4 bases short, with 9 bases between. CDR3 residues: CASSFQQGTGELFF. Written as DNA, the CDR3 is TGCGCCAGCAGCTTTCAACAGGGCACCGGGGAGCTGTTTTTT. Looking up the rest from reference TRBV5-1 and TRBJ2-2 gives the full variable domain: KAGVTQTPRYLIKTRGQQVTLSCSPISGHRSVSWYQQTPGQGLQFLFEYFSETQRNKGNFPGRFSGRQFSNSRSEMNVSTLELGDSALYLCASSFQQGTGELFFGEGSRLTVL.

At least ten counts were recorded for this clonotype. The chain has TRBV28 and TRBJ1-6; D might be TRBD1 (5 bases). The ends were cut back, 2 bases at V and 6 bases at J, with 11 bases in the middle. The CDR3 contains 15 residues. Looked up from germline, CDR1 is MDHEN and CDR2 is SYDVKM. The CDR3 here is CASSLGVGTNSPLHF. The CDR3 DNA reads as TGTGCCAGCAGTTTAGGCGTAGGGACTAATTCACCCCTCCACTTT.

This clonotype was seen more than once but under ten times. The chain employs TRBV5-1 and TRBJ2-2; 9 nucleotides line up with TRBD1. The junction had 8 bases not matched to a gene; V was cut back by 2 bases and J by 3 bases. Per the germline V gene, CDR1 is SGHRS and CDR2 is YFSETQ. The CDR3 is 17 residues long. The CDR3 nucleotides read TGCGCCAGCAGCTTACAGGGGGCTGGAGGCTACACCGGGGAGCTGTTTTTT. Protein: CASSLQGAGGYTGELFF. Full variable domain (outside the CDR3, taken from reference TRBV5-1 and TRBJ2-2): KAGVTQTPRYLIKTRGQQVTLSCSPISGHRSVSWYQQTPGQGLQFLFEYFSETQRNKGNFPGRFSGRQFSNSRSEMNVSTLELGDSALYLCASSLQGAGGYTGELFFGEGSRLTVL.

This clonotype was seen more than once but under ten times. The V gene is TRBV12-3 or TRBV12-4, the J gene TRBJ1-2, with 8 bases identical to TRBD1. V lost 6 bases to trimming and J lost 5 bases; unmatched junction nucleotides: 5. This CDR3 comprises 13 residues. The CDR3 sequence is CASRGQEGYGYTF. CDR3 nucleotide sequence: TGTGCCAGCAGGGGACAGGAGGGGTATGGCTACACCTTC.

This clonotype was detected once. The chain recombines TRBV12-3 or TRBV12-4 with TRBJ1-5; no reliable D call. The CDR3 spans 14 residues. V lost 5 bases, J lost 7 bases, and 15 bases lay in between. This chain's CDR3 is CASSPDGAEQPQHF. Here the CDR3 DNA reads TGTGCCAGCAGTCCCGACGGAGCGGAACAGCCCCAGCATTTT.

This clonotype was found many times. This chain links TRBV7-2 with TRBJ1-6; 11 bases map to TRBD1. V lost 5 bases and J lost 9; bases outside the gene matches: 6. The CDR3 consists of 15 residues. CDR1 is SGHTA and CDR2 is FQGNSA in the germline V gene. This CDR3 is CASSPDRGLGSPLHF. The CDR3 nucleotides read TGTGCCAGCAGCCCGGACAGGGGGCTAGGTTCACCCCTCCACTTT.

This clonotype appeared many times. The V call is TRBV12-3 or TRBV12-4, the J call TRBJ1-3; D unclear. Trimming stripped 8 bases from V and 3 bases from J, with 17 bases between. The CDR3 is made up of 15 amino acids. Here the CDR3 reads CASGDPASNGNTIYF. DNA for the CDR3: TGTGCCAGCGGCGACCCGGCGTCGAATGGAAACACCATATATTTT.

This clonotype was detected many times. The chain recombines TRBV11-1 with TRBJ2-5, with TRBD2 matching over 9 bases. The trim removed 1 base at V and 1 base at J, leaving 10 bases unmatched. The CDR3 is made up of 18 amino acids. CDR1 is SGHAT and CDR2 is FQDESV in the germline V gene (reference sequence). Written as DNA, the CDR3 is TGTGCCAGCAGCTTAGTTCGACTAGCGGCCCGCGCCCAAGAGACCCAGTACTTC. This sequence encodes CASSLVRLAARAQETQYF. The variable domain in full, completed from reference TRBV11-1 and TRBJ2-5, reads EAEVAQSPRYKITEKSQAVAFWCDPISGHATLYWYRQILGQGPELLVQFQDESVVDDSQLPKDRFSAERLKGVDSTLKIQPAELGDSAMYLCASSLVRLAARAQETQYFGPGTRLLVL.

At least ten counts were recorded for this clonotype. This chain links TRBV5-1 with TRBJ2-5; either TRBD1 or TRBD2 may fit D (5 bases each). Germline V lookup: CDR1 SGHRS, CDR2 YFSETQ. The CDR3 extends over 16 amino acids. Trimming removed 3 bases from V and 5 bases from J, with 20 bases in between. CDR3: CASSSGPKGPLETQYF. The CDR3 DNA is TGCGCCAGCAGCTCCGGTCCCAAGGGACCCCTTGAGACCCAGTACTTC.

This clonotype was found a few times. The chain uses TRBV12-3 or TRBV12-4 and TRBJ2-2, with TRBD2 identical over 7 bases. The ends lost 3 bases at V and 6 bases at J; junction bases unmatched: 4. The CDR3 is 14 residues long. CDR3 loop: CASSFGLEAGELFF. The CDR3 DNA sequence: TGTGCCAGCAGTTTCGGACTAGAGGCCGGGGAGCTGTTTTTT.

Ten or more counts support this clonotype. This chain connects TRBV6-4 to TRBJ2-2, with 15 bases aligning to TRBD2. V lost 7 bases, J lost 4 bases, and 13 bases stayed unmatched. The CDR3 spans 19 residues. CDR1 is MRHNA, CDR2 SNTAGT, per germline. The CDR3 spells CASTKGLAGGPAGTGELFF. DNA for the CDR3: TGTGCCAGCACCAAGGGACTAGCGGGAGGCCCGGCCGGCACCGGGGAGCTGTTTTTT.

In its sample, this clonotype was seen many times. The V and J genes are TRBV6-1 and TRBJ1-5; no clear D. CDR1 is MNHNS and CDR2 is SASEGT in the germline V gene. The V gene lost 10 bases and the J gene lost 0 bases, with 19 bases spanning the gap. The CDR3 is made up of 16 amino acids. The CDR3 nucleotides are TGTGCCACCGTACGATCCCGAACCTATAGCAATCAGCCCCAGCATTTT. The encoded protein is CATVRSRTYSNQPQHF.

At least ten counts were recorded for this clonotype. The gene calls are TRBV7-9 and TRBJ1-6, with TRBD1 identical over 9 bases. CDR1 and CDR2 (germline): SEHNR, FQNEAQ (reference sequence). The CDR3 contains 15 residues. The junction had 8 bases not matched to a gene; V was cut back by 4 bases and J by 10 bases. The CDR3 bases are TGTGCCAGCAGCTCTCAAGGACAGGGGAACTCACCCCTCCACTTT. Encoded protein: CASSSQGQGNSPLHF. The variable domain in full, with the rest retrieved from reference TRBV7-9 and TRBJ1-6, is DTGVSQNPRHKITKRGQNVTFRCDPISEHNRLYWYRQTLGQGPEFLTYFQNEAQLEKSRLLSDRFSAERPKGSFSTLEIQRTEQGDSAMYLCASSSQGQGNSPLHFGNGTRLTVT.

This clonotype was detected many times. V and J are TRBV19 and TRBJ1-2; a possible D gene is TRBD1 (5 bases). V was cut by 3 bases and J by 8 bases, with 10 bases left in between. The CDR3 length is 12 residues. Germline CDR1 LNHDA, CDR2 SQIVND (reference sequence). The CDR3 loop reads CASSMMGGGYTF. In nucleotides, the CDR3 is TGTGCCAGTAGTATGATGGGGGGAGGCTACACCTTC. Full variable domain (missing parts from reference TRBV19 and TRBJ1-2): DGGITQSPKYLFRKEGQNVTLSCEQNLNHDAMYWYRQDPGQGLRLIYYSQIVNDFQKGDIAEGYSVSREKKESFPLTVTSAQKNPTAFYLCASSMMGGGYTFGSGTRLTVV.

In this sample, this clonotype turned up many times. Since a much larger clone is just one base distant, this may be a read error. The CDR3: CASSLAGGPPEQYF. The CDR3 region has the DNA TGTGCCAGCAGCTTAGCGGGAGGGCCCCCCGAGCAGTACTTC. J is TRBJ2-7 and V is TRBV7-9, with 7 bases aligning to TRBD2. Germline CDR1 and CDR2: SEHNR and FQNEAQ (reference sequence). The CDR3 runs to 14 residues. Germline trimming cut 0 bases from V and 6 bases from J; bases unmatched to any gene: 5.

Remarks on this clonotype: A much larger clone sits a single nucleotide away, making a read error possible. V is TRBV6-5 and J is TRBJ2-1; 12 bases are shared with TRBD2. Germline assignment: CDR1 MNHEY and CDR2 SVGAGI. This CDR3 has 14 residues. As DNA, the CDR3 is TGTGCCAGCAAGTTTCGGGGACTAGCGGGTGAGAAGTACTTC. Amino acids: CASKFRGLAGEKYF.

CDR3 sequence (DNA): TGTGCCATCAGAAACACAGGGAGGTACACCTTC. Residues: CAIRNTGRYTF. This chain connects TRBV6-1 to TRBJ1-2, with a weak D call TRBD1 (6 bases). This CDR3 region has 11 residues. Germline V lookup: CDR1 MNHNS, CDR2 SASEGT. The V and J ends lost 10 bases and 11 bases respectively, with 17 bases between them.